The subject of this entry is one T cell receptor (beta chain). The entry originates in a study of blood T cell repertoires in COVID-19. Study-wide background: Material from acute and convalescent COVID-19 was sourced from the United States, Italy and Spain. Nucleic acid was either cDNA or gDNA, and it came from T cells, B-cell-depleted T cells, or PBMCs.

Original data processing: Estimation of nucleated cell counts relied on the amplification of reference gene primers. Measured with immunoSEQ multiplex PCR; TCRdb has only the in-frame clones, and not every one. V, J and clone size are taken as reported in that table, and D and trimming were inferred from the DNA itself. Of about 180,000 clones in the sample, approximately 86% were seen once. The sequenced material came from peripheral blood. The source of this sequence is a middle-aged man with active or convalescent COVID-19.

The CDR3 bases are TGTGCCATCAGTGACCCCAGGGCGAACAATGAGCAGTTCTTC. Its translation: CAISDPRANNEQFF. The rearrangement links TRBV10-3 to TRBJ2-1, with D possibly matching TRBD1 (5 bases). Germline V gene sequence: CDR1 ENHRY, CDR2 SYGVKD. CDR3 length: 14 residues. V lost 3 bases and J 5 bases, leaving 11 bases between the germline ends.